This record covers a single T cell receptor (beta chain). TCRdb re-analysed the RT-PCR reads in MiXCR, keeping a single row per CDR3 protein. Found here are roughly 250,000 distinct CDR3 sequences, 13% to 15% of them singletons; the top ten hold about 9.9%. This sample is drawn from a study of patients and donors after allogeneic stem cell transplantation. Trimming removed 4 bases from V and 0 bases from J, with 13 bases in between. CDR1 is SGHRS, CDR2 YFSETQ, per germline. CDR3 length equals 15 residues. The genes are TRBV5-1 and TRBJ1-1; D is unresolved. This receptor was taken from a human donor who was either an allogeneic HSCT recipient or a stem cell or donor lymphocyte infusion donor (not recorded which). It is not recorded whose cells these are; they may come from a transplant donor. The sequenced sample consisted of blood, either unsorted or a sorted T cell fraction (not recorded which). The CDR3 nucleotides are TGCGCCAGCAGCGAAAACGACGTAATGAACACTGAAGCTTTCTTT. Encoded protein: CASSENDVMNTEAFF.